The clone carrying this TCR beta chain was picked up a small number of times. Its target is not known. The data derive from a study of molecular identifiers for immune sequencing clone quantification. Each CDR3 protein gets one entry after TCRdb re-called the PCR reads with MiXCR. The sample comprises over 85,000 distinct CDR3 sequences, around 27% of which are singletons, and 0.78% rests with the top ten. Study-wide points: Even with 800,000 to 1,000,000 naive cells present, spiked Jurkat TCR RNA from one cell was reportedly detectable. Identical TCR molecules that share a barcode could lead to an underestimation of highly expanded clone sizes. Among effectors, clones above 20 RNA copies held over 98% of molecules; among naive cells, under 1%.

Sorting defined naive CD8 T cells as CD8+CD4-CCR7+CD45RA+. Germline loops: CDR1 SEHNR, CDR2 FQNEAQ (reference sequence). The germline V and J ends were trimmed by 6 bases and 3 bases, with 11 bases remaining between them. This CDR3 is built from 13 residues. Sequencing input: naive CD8+ T cells from blood, with Jurkat cell RNA spiked in. Subset meaning: FACS-sorted CD8+CD4-CCR7+CD45RA+ naive T cells. This receptor was obtained from a human donor in good health. Some libraries in this study had Jurkat cell RNA spiked in. The chain combines TRBV7-9 with TRBJ2-5; D possibly corresponds to TRBD2 (5 bases). CDR3 sequence (DNA): TGTGCCAGCAGTCCCGGGATAGAAGAGACCCAGTACTTC. Encoded protein: CASSPGIEETQYF.